This is a list of T cell receptor beta chains from one sample in a study of blood T cell repertoires in COVID-19. The data were produced by immunoSEQ multiplex PCR, yet TCRdb's version contains in-frame clones alone and is incomplete. This sample carries about 430,000 clones, more than 70% of them seen once, and the ten largest clones take approximately 1.5%. Sequencing was performed on PBMCs or T cells enriched from blood (not recorded which). Source of these receptors: a woman aged 18-29 years who had been exposed to COVID-19. CDR3s include the opening cysteine and the closing phenylalanine or tryptophan. Each record gives: J gene, V gene, clone size, D gene, CDR3 DNA, CDR3 protein. A D gene is named only where the DNA matches it firmly. Size values are once, few and many counts, or a class for expanded clones, and some rows have none.

J: TRBJ2-1; V: TRBV14; size: NA; D: TRBD2; DNA: TGTGCCAGCAGCCAAGATCGAAGCGGGGGGTTCGATGAGCAGTTCTTC; CDR3: CASSQDRSGGFDEQFF
J: TRBJ2-3; V: TRBV3-1/TRBV3-2; size: NA; D: TRBD2; DNA: TGTGCCAGCAGCTCCGGGACTAGTCTTCAGGGAGCGCAGTATTTT; CDR3: CASSSGTSLQGAQYF
J: TRBJ2-5; V: TRBV25-1; size: NA; D: TRBD1; DNA: TGTGCCAGCAGTCAAGGGACAGGGCACCAAGAGACCCAGTACTTC; CDR3: CASSQGTGHQETQYF
J: TRBJ1-2; V: TRBV7-9; size: once; D: NA; DNA: TGTGCCAGCAGCTCTCTGGGTCCAGGAATGGGCTACACCTTC; CDR3: CASSSLGPGMGYTF
J: TRBJ2-7; V: TRBV7-2; size: few; D: NA; DNA: TGTGCCAGCAGCCCCGGAGGGGTCCTATGGGAGCAGTACTTC; CDR3: CASSPGGVLWEQYF
J: TRBJ2-7; V: TRBV6-5; size: once; D: TRBD1; DNA: TGTGCCAGCAGTTACCGGGACAGGGGCTACGAGCAGTACTTC; CDR3: CASSYRDRGYEQYF
J: TRBJ2-3; V: TRBV7-6; size: NA; D: NA; DNA: TGTGCCAGCAGCTTCAACACAGATACGCAGTATTTT; CDR3: CASSFNTDTQYF
J: TRBJ1-4; V: TRBV28; size: NA; D: NA; DNA: TGTGCCAGCAGTCTCCCTCTGGGGAGGACTAATGAAAAACTGTTTTTT; CDR3: CASSLPLGRTNEKLFF
J: TRBJ1-5; V: TRBV6-4; size: NA; D: NA; DNA: TGTGCCAGCAGTAAAGAGTGGGCGAATCAGCCCCAGCATTTT; CDR3: CASSKEWANQPQHF
J: TRBJ1-5; V: TRBV29-1; size: NA; D: NA; DNA: TGCAGCGTTAGCAGCGGCAATCAGCCCCAGCATTTT; CDR3: CSVSSGNQPQHF
J: TRBJ2-7; V: TRBV7-3; size: NA; D: NA; DNA: TGTGCCAGCAGCTCAGGGAACGAGCAGTACTTC; CDR3: CASSSGNEQYF
J: TRBJ2-3; V: TRBV24-1; size: NA; D: TRBD2; DNA: TGTGCCACCAGTGATTTCGCTAGCGGGAGGGGTACGCAGTATTTT; CDR3: CATSDFASGRGTQYF
J: TRBJ2-1; V: TRBV4-1; size: NA; D: TRBD2; DNA: TGCGCCAGCAGCCTTGGACAAGCGGGAGTCTCGAATGAGCAGTTCTTC; CDR3: CASSLGQAGVSNEQFF
J: TRBJ1-5; V: TRBV4-1; size: NA; D: NA; DNA: TGCGCCAGCAGCCAAGTCGAGGGTCGGTCGAATCAGCCCCAGCATTTT; CDR3: CASSQVEGRSNQPQHF